This TCR beta chain emerged from a study of tumor and adjacent non-tumor tissue in lung cancer. The library came from three nested PCR rounds adapted from ARM-PCR protocols. TCRdb reprocessed the multiplex PCR reads via MiXCR and lists one record per CDR3 protein. Of about 76,000 distinct CDR3 sequences detected, roughly 80% appear once; the ten largest clones hold about 54%. In the case of this clonotype: One end of the junction varies from germline; a read error may be responsible.

Looked up from germline, CDR1 is SGHAT and CDR2 is FQNNGV. The CDR3 consists of 15 residues. The template was RNA from unsorted bulk tissue. The normal lung tissue was taken more than 3 cm from the tumor edge. The receptor's source is a man in his sixties with non-small cell lung cancer. The sequenced material came from distant non-tumor lung tissue. V usage is TRBV11-2 and J usage is TRBJ2-1; D is undetermined. CDR3 residues: CASSFRHYPYNEKFF. CDR3 sequence (DNA): TGTGCCAGCAGCTTCCGCCATTACCCTTACAATGAGAAGTTCTTC. The entire variable domain, with the rest obtained from reference TRBV11-2 and TRBJ2-1, is as follows: EAGVAQSPRYKIIEKRQSVAFWCNPISGHATLYWYQQILGQGPKLLIQFQNNGVVDDSQLPKDRFSAERLKGVDSTLKIQPAKLEDSAVYLCASSFRHYPYNEKFFGPGTRLTVL.